The 28 T cell receptor beta chains below come from one sample, sequenced in a study of cytomegalovirus exposure and HLA in healthy donors. TCRdb's table, derived via immunoSEQ multiplex PCR, lists solely in-frame clones and lacks some. The sample contains under 300,000 clones, around 90% of which appear only once. Specimen: PBMCs. These receptors came from a woman between 18 and 29 years old in good health and CMV-seronegative.

V and J are TRBV10-1 and TRBJ1-2; D may be TRBD1 (5 bases). CDR3 length equals 13 residues. V shed 0 bases and J shed 4 bases, with 6 bases lying between them. Germline V gene data show CDR1 as WNHNN and CDR2 as SYGVQD (reference sequence). CDR3 nucleotide sequence: TGCGCCAGCAGTGAGTCAGGGGCCTATGGCTACACCTTC. The encoded protein is CASSESGAYGYTF.

The chain couples TRBV19 to TRBJ2-3, with D perhaps matching TRBD2 (6 bases). Trimming pared 3 bases from V and 0 bases from J, leaving 13 bases between. Germline V gene lookup returns CDR1 LNHDA and CDR2 SQIVND (reference sequence). The length of the CDR3 is 16 residues. CDR3 DNA sequence: TGTGCCAGTAGTATCTCCGGGGGTCCTAGCACAGATACGCAGTATTTT. It yields the protein CASSISGGPSTDTQYF.

The chain employs TRBV21-1 and TRBJ1-1; the D call TRBD1 from the table was never checked on the DNA. TRBV21-1 constitutes a pseudogene. CDR3 length: 13 residues. CDR3 protein: CASSRQGNTEAFF. The DNA of the CDR3 is TGTGCCAGCAGCAGACAGGGGAACACTGAAGCTTTCTTT.

The J gene is TRBJ1-2, the V gene TRBV7-2, with TRBD1 matching over 9 bases. Per germline, CDR1 SGHTA and CDR2 FQGNSA. V gave up 3 bases and J gave up 4 bases; unmatched junction bases: 9. The CDR3 spans 16 residues. CDR3: CASSFEGTGNLYGYTF. The CDR3 nucleotides read TGTGCCAGCAGCTTTGAGGGGACAGGGAACCTCTATGGCTACACCTTC.

V usage is TRBV6-5 and J usage is TRBJ2-1; 8 bases match TRBD2. The CDR3 extends over 14 amino acids. Germline trimming cut 10 bases from V and 6 bases from J; bases unmatched to any gene: 11. CDR1 is MNHEY, CDR2 SVGAGI, per germline. CDR3 amino acids: CAIKTGGLGNEQFF. In DNA form, the CDR3 reads TGTGCCATTAAGACGGGGGGGCTCGGCAATGAGCAGTTCTTC.

V usage is TRBV9 and J usage is TRBJ2-3; the D is unclear. The germline V gene encodes CDR1 SGDLS and CDR2 YYNGEE. The V and J ends lost 1 base and 6 bases respectively, with 12 bases between them. CDR3 size: 14 residues. The CDR3 coding sequence is TGTGCCAGCAGCGTAAGACCAGGCTTGGATACGCAGTATTTT. This codes for CASSVRPGLDTQYF. The variable domain in full, completed from reference TRBV9 and TRBJ2-3, reads DSGVTQTPKHLITATGQRVTLRCSPRSGDLSVYWYQQSLDQGLQFLIQYYNGEERAKGNILERFSAQQFPDLHSELNLSSLELGDSALYFCASSVRPGLDTQYFGPGTRLTVL.

The chain combines TRBV7-2 with TRBJ2-1; D is ambiguous. Germline CDR1 reads SGHTA; CDR2 reads FQGNSA. Trimming took off 4 bases at V and 0 bases at J, with 4 bases between the two ends. The CDR3 runs 13 residues. The CDR3 DNA sequence: TGTGCCAGCAGCTCGAGCTCCTACAATGAGCAGTTCTTC. Its protein product is CASSSSSYNEQFF.

J is TRBJ2-5 and V is TRBV2, with a possible D match to TRBD1 (6 bases). V lost 4 bases and J lost 4, with 13 bases in between. Germline V gives CDR1 SNHLY, CDR2 FYNNEI. The CDR3 loop spans 14 amino acids. DNA for the CDR3: TGTGCCAGCAGTGCTGGCAGGGGTGGAGAGACCCAGTACTTC. It is translated as CASSAGRGGETQYF.

The rearrangement uses TRBV4-3 and TRBJ2-3, with 10 nucleotides matching TRBD2. Trimming at V came to 4 bases and at J to 5 bases, leaving 21 bases not matched to a gene. The CDR3 covers 20 residues. Germline lookup yields CDR1 LGHNA and CDR2 YSLEER. The CDR3 DNA reads TGCGCCAGCAGCCTTCGGATCGGTCTAGCGGGGGATCTTTGGGTAGATACGCAGTATTTT. It is translated as CASSLRIGLAGDLWVDTQYF.

The V call is TRBV9, the J call TRBJ1-2; TRBD1 matches 9 bases. Trimming at V came to 4 bases and at J to 4 bases, leaving 14 bases not matched to a gene. This CDR3 is built from 17 residues. Per the germline V gene, CDR1 is SGDLS and CDR2 is YYNGEE. This chain's CDR3 is CASSLQMGTGPTYGYTF. The CDR3 DNA reads TGTGCCAGCAGCCTCCAAATGGGGACAGGGCCTACCTATGGCTACACCTTC.

The chain couples TRBV7-9 to TRBJ2-1; TRBD2 agrees at 7 bases. CDR1 SEHNR and CDR2 FQNEAQ come from the germline V gene (reference sequence). This CDR3 comprises 15 residues. Trimming at V came to 0 bases and at J to 2 bases, leaving 1 base not matched to a gene. The CDR3 DNA follows: TGTGCCAGCAGCTTAGCAGCGGGGACCTACAATGAGCAGTTCTTC. Its protein is CASSLAAGTYNEQFF.

The chain links TRBV30 to TRBJ1-1; D possibly corresponds to TRBD1 (6 bases). Trimming took 4 bases from V and 1 from J, leaving 13 bases between them. Per the germline V gene, CDR1 is GTSNPN and CDR2 is SVGIG (reference sequence). This CDR3 is 14 amino acids long. The CDR3 protein is CAWTSGEENTEAFF. CDR3 DNA sequence: TGTGCCTGGACCTCAGGGGAAGAGAACACTGAAGCTTTCTTT.

The chain uses TRBV6-6 and TRBJ2-7; possible D gene TRBD2, 7 bases. Trimming took 1 base from V and 2 from J, leaving 12 bases between them. Germline CDR1 is MNHNY and CDR2 is SVGAGI (reference sequence). This CDR3 is 15 amino acids long. The CDR3 is CASSYFAGAAYEQYF. The CDR3 region has the DNA TGTGCCAGCAGTTACTTCGCGGGGGCGGCCTACGAGCAGTACTTC.

The chain is built from TRBV5-1 and TRBJ1-1, with TRBD1 matching 8 bases. Looked up from germline, CDR1 is SGHRS and CDR2 is YFSETQ. V gave up 0 bases and J gave up 1 base; unmatched junction bases: 8. CDR3 length: 17 amino acids. The CDR3 DNA reads TGCGCCAGCAGCTTGGATGAGCCGACAGGGGCGAACACTGAAGCTTTCTTT. As protein: CASSLDEPTGANTEAFF.

The chain links TRBV28 to TRBJ2-7, with TRBD1 identical over 10 bases. Trimming cost V 2 bases and J 6 bases; bases outside gene matches: 1. The germline V gene has CDR1 MDHEN and CDR2 SYDVKM. The CDR3 covers 13 residues. CDR3 DNA sequence: TGTGCCAGCAGTTTAAGGGACAGGGGCGAGCAGTACGTC. It codes for CASSLRDRGEQYV.

This clone was counted a single time. The chain recombines TRBV4-3 with TRBJ2-3; D is perhaps TRBD2 (7 bases). Germline values: CDR1 LGHNA, CDR2 YSLEER. There are 18 residues in the CDR3. V lost 0 bases and J lost 0, with 16 bases in between. The CDR3 sequence is CASSQDWFAGASTDTQYF. CDR3 DNA sequence: TGCGCCAGCAGCCAAGATTGGTTTGCGGGGGCTAGCACAGATACGCAGTATTTT.

This chain links TRBV10-1 with TRBJ2-7, with a tentative D call TRBD1 (6 bases). The V gene lost 4 bases and the J gene lost 5 bases, with 9 bases spanning the gap. Germline CDR1 and CDR2: WNHNN and SYGVQD (reference sequence). This CDR3 is built from 12 residues. CDR3 in amino acids: CASSAGVDEQYF. In nucleotides, the CDR3 is TGCGCCAGCAGTGCAGGGGTGGACGAGCAGTACTTC.

The chain employs TRBV5-1 and TRBJ2-7; D gene ambiguous. There are 14 residues in the CDR3. Germline lookup yields CDR1 SGHRS and CDR2 YFSETQ. With 0 bases removed from V and 1 base from J, the gap between germline ends came to 8 bases. The DNA for the CDR3 is TGCGCCAGCAGCTTGGCCCCTTTATCCTACGAGCAGTACTTC. It yields the protein CASSLAPLSYEQYF.

The chain carries TRBV5-5 and TRBJ1-1; no clear D. The length of the CDR3 is 14 residues. The germline gives CDR1 SGHKS, CDR2 YYEKEE (reference sequence). The germline V and J ends were trimmed by 2 bases and 1 base, with 9 bases remaining between them. In DNA form, the CDR3 reads TGTGCCAGCAGCTTTGGTTACGGGAACACTGAAGCTTTCTTT. This codes for CASSFGYGNTEAFF.

The rearrangement links TRBV29-1 to TRBJ2-3; 9 bases are shared with TRBD2. The CDR3 contains 16 residues. In germline, CDR1 is SQVTM, CDR2 ANQGSEA. V lost 4 bases to trimming and J lost 5 bases; unmatched junction nucleotides: 13. The CDR3 region is CSVVGLAGKGGDTQYF. CDR3 nucleotides: TGCAGCGTTGTGGGGCTAGCGGGGAAGGGAGGAGATACGCAGTATTTT.

The CDR3 is CASSLPLAGGRTDTQYF. In DNA form, the CDR3 reads TGTGCCAGCAGTTTACCTCTAGCGGGGGGGCGGACAGATACGCAGTATTTT. The chain employs TRBV28 and TRBJ2-3, with TRBD2 matching 12 bases. Germline CDR1 reads MDHEN; CDR2 reads SYDVKM. This CDR3 has 17 amino acids. The trim removed 2 bases at V and 3 bases at J, leaving 6 bases unmatched.

The V gene is TRBV10-3, the J gene TRBJ1-2; possibly TRBD1 for D (6 bases). Germline CDR1 and CDR2: ENHRY and SYGVKD. V was clipped by 2 bases and J by 1 base, with 20 bases between them. The CDR3 runs to 18 residues. The CDR3 region is CAISEDLKDSDLNYGYTF. The CDR3 DNA reads TGTGCCATCAGTGAGGACCTAAAGGACAGCGACCTTAACTATGGCTACACCTTC.

This clone was seen just once. The genes are TRBV4-1 and TRBJ2-7; 7 bases fit TRBD2. The CDR3 is 16 amino acids. CDR1 and CDR2 from the germline V gene are MGHRA and YSYEKL. The trim removed 1 base at V and 2 bases at J, leaving 8 bases unmatched. The CDR3 coding sequence is TGCGCCAGCAGCCAAGTTGGGGGGGGACCTACCTACGAGCAGTACTTC. It is translated as CASSQVGGGPTYEQYF.

The chain joins TRBV9 to TRBJ1-1, with 9 bases aligning to TRBD1. The CDR3 totals 16 residues. With 2 bases clipped from V and 6 bases from J, the junction kept 11 bases outside the gene matches. Germline CDR1 reads SGDLS; CDR2 reads YYNGEE. CDR3 protein: CASSVPGQGLTAEAFF. The DNA of the CDR3 is TGTGCCAGCAGCGTCCCGGGACAGGGACTCACTGCTGAAGCTTTCTTT.

The sample holds one count of this clone. The chain is built from TRBV28 and TRBJ1-2; D is possibly TRBD1 (6 bases). CDR1 is MDHEN, CDR2 SYDVKM, per germline. The ends were cut back, 5 bases at V and 5 bases at J, with 12 bases in the middle. CDR3 length: 13 residues. The CDR3 protein is CASSPRTVYGYTF. In DNA form, the CDR3 reads TGTGCCAGCAGTCCCCGGACAGTTTATGGCTACACCTTC.

Points on this clone: Because it lacks the conserved phenylalanine or tryptophan at the end, this CDR3 is likely a read error. No DNA is shown, since the ends of the CDR3 on it are uncertain; the CDR3 is the one TCRdb lists. The V and J genes are TRBV2 and TRBJ2-7; the D call of TRBD1 is as the table states it, not checked on the DNA. The germline V gene encodes CDR1 SNHLY and CDR2 FYNNEI. The CDR3 is 12 amino acids in total, end residues counted. CDR3 protein: CASSRARDRGFL.

This chain joins TRBV7-6 and TRBJ2-7, with D possibly matching TRBD1 (5 bases). The CDR3 totals 14 residues. Germline V CDR1 and CDR2: SGHVS, FNYEAQ. V lost 2 bases and J 2 bases, leaving 10 bases between the germline ends. The CDR3 loop reads CASSLNGQAYEQYF. In DNA form, the CDR3 reads TGTGCCAGCAGCTTAAACGGACAAGCCTACGAGCAGTACTTC.

V usage is TRBV28 and J usage is TRBJ2-1; perhaps TRBD2 as D (6 bases). The V and J ends lost 7 bases and 12 bases respectively, with 13 bases between them. The CDR3 consists of 11 residues. Germline values: CDR1 MDHEN, CDR2 SYDVKM. The CDR3 nucleotides are TGTGCCAGCACCGGGGTCGGGGGGCAGTTCTTC. Translation: CASTGVGGQFF.